This TCR beta chain was identified during a study of T-cell memory formation after mild COVID-19. This clonotype was counted a few times. TCRdb re-called the 5' RACE reads with MiXCR, one entry per CDR3 protein. The profile shows fewer than 650,000 distinct CDR3 sequences, about a fifth of them singletons. The CDR3 runs 13 residues. Germline V CDR1 and CDR2: LNHDA, SQIVND (reference sequence). The germline V and J ends were trimmed by 4 bases and 5 bases, with 11 bases remaining between them. The source is an adult woman who had mild COVID-19 (a few samples of this study predate the infection). Cell type and time point are not known. The sequencing sample was made of PBMCs or a T cell subset sorted from them (not recorded which). This chain joins TRBV19 and TRBJ2-5; the D gene is possibly TRBD1 (5 bases). This chain's CDR3 is CASSSRGVETQYF. DNA for the CDR3: TGTGCCAGTAGTAGTAGGGGCGTTGAGACCCAGTACTTC.